The T cell receptor (beta chain) described here comes from a study of shared clonotypes between healthy human individuals. CDR1 is ENHRY, CDR2 SYGVKD, per germline. The CDR3 length is 12 residues. The V gene lost 10 bases and the J gene lost 4 bases, with 13 bases spanning the gap. In the original processing: ImmunoSEQ junction-only sequences lacked quality scores, so their filtering differed. Measured with immunoSEQ multiplex PCR; TCRdb has only the in-frame clones, and not every one. V and J calls and clone size are as listed in that table; D and trimming were resolved from the DNA. The sample carries more than 1.2 million clones, approximately 98.5% recorded once.

The specimen was naive CD4+ T cells sorted from blood. Subset in this sample: CD45RA+ positively selected. The rearrangement links TRBV10-3 to TRBJ1-2, with D hard to call. This clonotype was obtained from a man under 40 in good health. CDR3 loop: CATKGGSYGYTF. The CDR3 DNA reads as TGTGCCACCAAGGGAGGGTCCTATGGCTACACCTTC.